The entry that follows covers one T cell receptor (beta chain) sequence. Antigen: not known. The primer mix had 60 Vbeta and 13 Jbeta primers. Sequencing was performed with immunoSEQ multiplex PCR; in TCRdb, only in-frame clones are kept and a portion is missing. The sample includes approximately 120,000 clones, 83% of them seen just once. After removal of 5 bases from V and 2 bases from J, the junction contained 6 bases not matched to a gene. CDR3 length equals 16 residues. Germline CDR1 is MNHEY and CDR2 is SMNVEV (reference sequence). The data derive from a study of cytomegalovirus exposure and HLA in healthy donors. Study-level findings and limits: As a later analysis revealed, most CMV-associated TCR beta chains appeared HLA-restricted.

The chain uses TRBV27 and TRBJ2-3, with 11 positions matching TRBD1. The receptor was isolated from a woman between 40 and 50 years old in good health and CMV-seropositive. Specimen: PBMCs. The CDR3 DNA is TGTGCCAGCAGTCCCCGGACAGGGGGCCCCACAGATACGCAGTATTTT. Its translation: CASSPRTGGPTDTQYF.